This T cell receptor (beta chain) was recorded in a study of beta chain features in type 1 diabetes. Study-level points and caveats: Among all four CD4+ subsets, Type 1 diabetes patients had TCRB CDR3s that were moderately but significantly shorter.

Investigators reverse transcribed all isolated RNA, so they sequenced expressed TCRB transcripts. Clones were sequenced by immunoSEQ multiplex PCR, and TCRdb holds only the in-frame ones, with some missing. This table holds approximately 360,000 clones, over 9.5% found once. Germline loops: CDR1 MDHEN, CDR2 SYDVKM. The CDR3 extends over 13 amino acids. The ends were cut back, 5 bases at V and 7 bases at J, with 14 bases in the middle. This clone appeared a few times. The antigen remains unidentified. This TCR derives from a woman aged 18-29 years with type 1 diabetes. The rearrangement links TRBV28 to TRBJ1-2; D not resolved. Material for sequencing was naive CD4+ T cells from blood. CDR3 bases: TGTGCCAGCAGTCGCCGCGCCTCCGGTGGCTACACCTTC. Its protein is CASSRRASGGYTF.